The entry below describes one TCR beta chain. Its antigen remains unidentified. The input lacks base qualities; no much larger clone sits a single base away. In addition, sequencing in three donor pairs included unstimulated CD8+ effector memory subsets alongside CD4+ naive, CD8+ naive, CD8+ TEMRA and CD4+ memory subsets. Sorted unstimulated T cells and proliferating T cells recovered from mixed lymphocyte reactions underwent TCRbeta CDR3 sequencing. Fresh whole blood from about 9 HLA-typed healthy donors was used as the source from which PBMCs were isolated. Library construction relied on the immunoSEQ multiplex PCR assay. About 10^5 TCR templates per sample were assayed by the deep sequencing platform. Genomic DNA extracted from sorted T cells was the material used for TCRbeta CDR3 sequencing. The published analysis was carried out like this. The R programming language was used for the clonal analysis of the TCRbeta CDR3 data. Comparing unstimulated samples against CFSE-low samples taken after the reaction was how alloreactive CD4+ and CD8+ clones were defined. By matching sequences to the repertoires of sorted unstimulated Treg and non-Treg cells, each alloreactive CD4+ clone was assigned a regulatory or non-regulatory origin. The clones in this table, taken by TCRdb from immuneACCESS, are in-frame only. Not every clone is retained; where verified, under half of the shortfall comes from an unresolved V gene, and the cause of the rest is unknown. D and trimming were read from the DNA, whereas the V and J calls and clone size are those reported in that table. The sample records tens of thousands of clones, approximately 88% of which are singletons. The top ten clones comprise 0.25% of the sample.

The sample comes from a study of siplizumab effects on memory and regulatory T cells (dated by TCRdb to the late 2010s). At the level of the whole study: The study looked at the effect of siplizumab, an anti-CD2 antibody, on alloreactive T-cell subsets in allogeneic mixed lymphocyte reactions made from human PBMCs.

General conclusions and limits of the study: About 75-95% of proliferating CD4+ or CD8+ clones could not be given a naive or memory phenotype. The cumulative frequency of alloreactive sequences that could be traced back to unstimulated CD4+ memory T cells was significantly reduced by siplizumab. Because sequences at frequencies below about 10^-5 were poorly captured, only a minor fraction of alloreactive clones could be mapped back to unstimulated subsets. Among mappable alloreactive CD4+ clones, the Treg-derived fraction averaged around 69% with siplizumab versus 25% to 30% in control reactions. The suppressive function of proliferating Tregs from siplizumab cultures was not functionally confirmed. Greater diversity appeared to be present in unstimulated naive T cells than in memory T cells, and a substantial contribution to the alloresponse seemed to be made by naive cells.

The sequencing sample was made of naive CD4+ T cells sorted from blood. In the paper's terms, the cell subset or site label means: unstimulated naive T cells. The TCR sequence derives from a human donor in good health.

The CDR3 region: CASSPQDRGISYEQYF. The DNA sequence follows: TGTGCCAGCAGTCCCCAAGACAGGGGAATTAGTTACGAGCAGTACTTC. The chain is made from TRBV27 and TRBJ2-7; 8 nucleotides in the junction match TRBD1. CDR1 and CDR2, per the germline V gene (reference sequence), are MNHEY and SMNVEV. The CDR3 numbers 16 residues from cysteine through phenylalanine. Only CDR3 DNA remains: 48 bases, in frame from the first base. Trimming removed 5 bases from V and 4 bases from J; the gene matches leave 13 bases unexplained.